This is a list of T cell receptor beta chains from one sample in a study of cytomegalovirus exposure and HLA in healthy donors. Sequencing used immunoSEQ multiplex PCR; TCRdb keeps in-frame clones, though not all of them. The sample gives some 130,000 clones, about 71% of which show up once; 2% to 3% is in the top ten. The sample was PBMCs. The origin of the receptors is an older woman in good health and CMV-seropositive. Both conserved end residues are part of each CDR3. The order of the fields is V gene, J gene, CDR3 protein.

v_gene: TRBV6-1; j_gene: TRBJ1-3; CDR3aa: CASSGRQGAPGNTIYF
v_gene: TRBV5-8; j_gene: TRBJ1-5; CDR3aa: CASSLDRAAQPQHF
v_gene: TRBV14; j_gene: TRBJ2-1; CDR3aa: CASSQPQGRSYNEQFF
v_gene: TRBV6-1; j_gene: TRBJ2-7; CDR3aa: CASSALMAGAYSYEQYF
v_gene: TRBV2; j_gene: TRBJ1-5; CDR3aa: CASSPRRTGSNQPQHF
v_gene: TRBV6-6; j_gene: TRBJ1-5; CDR3aa: CASSSLQGFGNQPQHF
v_gene: TRBV9; j_gene: TRBJ2-3; CDR3aa: CASSVGIRTSGGASTDTQYF
v_gene: TRBV6-5; j_gene: TRBJ1-2; CDR3aa: CASSWTGRTRYGYTF
v_gene: TRBV6-5; j_gene: TRBJ2-5; CDR3aa: CASSYGQGAGETQYF
v_gene: TRBV5-1; j_gene: TRBJ2-1; CDR3aa: CASSFSGLAGDNEQFF
v_gene: TRBV11-2; j_gene: TRBJ2-5; CDR3aa: CASSPGTSGGFQETQYF
v_gene: TRBV14; j_gene: TRBJ1-2; CDR3aa: CASSQDVSGYYGYTF
v_gene: TRBV2; j_gene: TRBJ1-5; CDR3aa: CASSQIGGGGQPQHF
v_gene: TRBV11-2; j_gene: TRBJ1-1; CDR3aa: CASSIYRGSLPEAFF
v_gene: TRBV19; j_gene: TRBJ1-1; CDR3aa: CASSGQGITEAFF
v_gene: TRBV2; j_gene: TRBJ1-6; CDR3aa: CASSAGTSNSPLHF
v_gene: TRBV7-3; j_gene: TRBJ2-3; CDR3aa: CASRSSTGERGDTQYF
v_gene: TRBV6-1; j_gene: TRBJ2-3; CDR3aa: CASSAGNYPSTDTQYF
v_gene: TRBV7-9; j_gene: TRBJ1-4; CDR3aa: CASRQGGTNEKLFF
v_gene: TRBV4-2; j_gene: TRBJ2-6; CDR3aa: CASSQEAGFTGANVLTF
v_gene: TRBV7-9; j_gene: TRBJ1-6; CDR3aa: CASSSPLGPSGKSPLHF
v_gene: TRBV9; j_gene: TRBJ2-5; CDR3aa: CASSVEGSGVPETQYF
v_gene: TRBV2; j_gene: TRBJ2-1; CDR3aa: CASSQGLAGFSYNEQFF
v_gene: TRBV29-1; j_gene: TRBJ1-1; CDR3aa: CSVEGGNTEAFF
v_gene: TRBV9; j_gene: TRBJ2-1; CDR3aa: CASSVGGLAVNEQFF
v_gene: TRBV10-3; j_gene: TRBJ1-2; CDR3aa: CAIDRGLSYGYTF
v_gene: TRBV20-1; j_gene: TRBJ2-2; CDR3aa: CSAKGTGELFF
v_gene: TRBV6-5; j_gene: TRBJ2-7; CDR3aa: CASSYSIGGEDEQYF
v_gene: TRBV27; j_gene: TRBJ2-7; CDR3aa: CASSSPRDIPNEQYF
v_gene: TRBV11-2; j_gene: TRBJ1-1; CDR3aa: CASSFDRAVTEAFF
v_gene: TRBV5-5; j_gene: TRBJ2-3; CDR3aa: CASSLTSGGATDTQYF
v_gene: TRBV29-1; j_gene: TRBJ1-2; CDR3aa: CSVEPGTGSYGYTF
v_gene: TRBV27; j_gene: TRBJ1-6; CDR3aa: CASSLGLFYNSPLHF
v_gene: TRBV5-1; j_gene: TRBJ1-6; CDR3aa: CASSLQGENNSPLHF
v_gene: TRBV29-1; j_gene: TRBJ2-6; CDR3aa: CSARGTTGANVLTF
v_gene: TRBV6-6; j_gene: TRBJ1-2; CDR3aa: CASSWGQGNGYTF
v_gene: TRBV5-1; j_gene: TRBJ1-1; CDR3aa: CASSFGLNTEAFF
v_gene: TRBV6-5; j_gene: TRBJ1-1; CDR3aa: CASSYLQGTEAFF
v_gene: TRBV28; j_gene: TRBJ1-3; CDR3aa: CASSLDRAGNTIYF
v_gene: TRBV11-2; j_gene: TRBJ1-2; CDR3aa: CASSLTDSINYGYTF
v_gene: TRBV9; j_gene: TRBJ1-4; CDR3aa: CASSVGTDLNEKLFF
v_gene: TRBV7-9; j_gene: TRBJ1-1; CDR3aa: CSSRPAVAEAFF
v_gene: TRBV2; j_gene: TRBJ1-6; CDR3aa: CASSGTTGSSPLHF
v_gene: TRBV11-2; j_gene: TRBJ1-1; CDR3aa: CASSLDLLNTEAFF
v_gene: TRBV6-1; j_gene: TRBJ2-1; CDR3aa: CATGDGSYNEQFF
v_gene: TRBV6-4; j_gene: TRBJ1-5; CDR3aa: CASSTGLNQPQHF
v_gene: TRBV7-8; j_gene: TRBJ1-1; CDR3aa: CASSTGGHTEAFF
v_gene: TRBV28; j_gene: TRBJ1-2; CDR3aa: CASVDGGRGYTF